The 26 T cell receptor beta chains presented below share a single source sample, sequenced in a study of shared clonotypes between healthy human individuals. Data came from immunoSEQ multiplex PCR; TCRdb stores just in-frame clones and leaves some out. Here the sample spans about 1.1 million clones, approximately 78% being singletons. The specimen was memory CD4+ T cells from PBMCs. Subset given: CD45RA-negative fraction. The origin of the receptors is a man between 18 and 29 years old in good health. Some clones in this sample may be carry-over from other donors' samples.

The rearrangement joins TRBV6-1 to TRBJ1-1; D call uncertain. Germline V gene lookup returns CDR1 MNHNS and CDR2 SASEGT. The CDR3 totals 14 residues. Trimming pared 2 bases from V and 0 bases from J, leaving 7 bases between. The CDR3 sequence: CASSEWSMNTEAFF. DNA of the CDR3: TGTGCCAGCAGTGAATGGTCAATGAACACTGAAGCTTTCTTT.

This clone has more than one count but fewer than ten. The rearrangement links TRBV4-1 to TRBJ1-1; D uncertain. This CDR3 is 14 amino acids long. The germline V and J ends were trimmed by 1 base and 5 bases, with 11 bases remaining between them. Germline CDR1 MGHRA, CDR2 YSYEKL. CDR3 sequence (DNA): TGCGCCAGCAGCCAAGTCAGGACGGGAACTGAAGCTTTCTTT. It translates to CASSQVRTGTEAFF.

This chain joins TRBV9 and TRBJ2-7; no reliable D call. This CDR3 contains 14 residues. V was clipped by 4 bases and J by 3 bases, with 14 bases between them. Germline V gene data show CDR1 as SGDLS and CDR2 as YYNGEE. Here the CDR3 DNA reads TGTGCCAGCAGCCCCCGGACCCACTACTACGAGCAGTACTTC. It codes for CASSPRTHYYEQYF.

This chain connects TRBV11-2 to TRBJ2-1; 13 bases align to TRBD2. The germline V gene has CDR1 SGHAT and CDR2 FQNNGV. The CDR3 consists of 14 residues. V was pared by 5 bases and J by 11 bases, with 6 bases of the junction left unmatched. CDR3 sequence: CASSLGLAGVQQFF. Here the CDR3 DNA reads TGTGCCAGCAGCCTAGGACTAGCGGGGGTACAGCAGTTCTTC.

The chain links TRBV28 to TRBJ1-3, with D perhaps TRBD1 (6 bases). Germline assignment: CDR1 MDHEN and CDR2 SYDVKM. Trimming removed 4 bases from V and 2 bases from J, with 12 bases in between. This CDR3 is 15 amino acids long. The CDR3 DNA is TGTGCCAGCAGTTCGTCGGGGGCTCCTGGAAACACCATATATTTT. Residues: CASSSSGAPGNTIYF.

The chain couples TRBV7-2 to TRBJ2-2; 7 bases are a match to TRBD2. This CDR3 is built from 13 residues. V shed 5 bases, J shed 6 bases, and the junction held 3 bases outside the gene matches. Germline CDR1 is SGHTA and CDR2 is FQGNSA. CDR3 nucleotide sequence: TGTGCCAGCAGCCAAGCGGGATCCGGGGAGCTGTTTTTT. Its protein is CASSQAGSGELFF.

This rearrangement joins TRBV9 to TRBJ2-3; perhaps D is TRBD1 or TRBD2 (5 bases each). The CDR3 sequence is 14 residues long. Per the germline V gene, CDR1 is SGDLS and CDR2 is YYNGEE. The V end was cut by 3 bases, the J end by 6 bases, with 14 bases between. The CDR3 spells CASSAGGGMDTQYF. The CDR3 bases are TGTGCCAGCAGCGCAGGTGGGGGTATGGATACGCAGTATTTT.

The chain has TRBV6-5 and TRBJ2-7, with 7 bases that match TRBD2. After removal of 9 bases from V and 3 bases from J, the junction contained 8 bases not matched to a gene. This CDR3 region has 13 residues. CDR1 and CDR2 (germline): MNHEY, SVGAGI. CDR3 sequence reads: CASSLAEGYEQYF. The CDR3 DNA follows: TGTGCCAGTTCTCTAGCGGAGGGCTACGAGCAGTACTTC.

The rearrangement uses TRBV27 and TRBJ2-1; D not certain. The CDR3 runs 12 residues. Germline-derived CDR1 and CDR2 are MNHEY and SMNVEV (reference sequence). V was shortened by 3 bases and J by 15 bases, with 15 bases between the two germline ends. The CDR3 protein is CASSFSNRARFF. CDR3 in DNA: TGTGCCAGCAGTTTTAGTAACCGGGCCAGGTTCTTC.

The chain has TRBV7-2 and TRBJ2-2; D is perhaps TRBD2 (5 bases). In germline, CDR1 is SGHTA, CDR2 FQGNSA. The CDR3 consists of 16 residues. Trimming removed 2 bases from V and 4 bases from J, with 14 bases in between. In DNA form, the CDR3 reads TGTGCCAGCAGCTTATTCGGGGATAGAGTCACCGGGGAGCTGTTTTTT. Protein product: CASSLFGDRVTGELFF.

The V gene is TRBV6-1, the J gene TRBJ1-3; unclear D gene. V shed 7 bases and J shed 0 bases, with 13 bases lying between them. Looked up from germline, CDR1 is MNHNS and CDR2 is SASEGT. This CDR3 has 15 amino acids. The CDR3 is CASILDPSSGNTIYF. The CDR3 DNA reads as TGTGCCAGCATCTTAGACCCGAGCTCTGGAAACACCATATATTTT.

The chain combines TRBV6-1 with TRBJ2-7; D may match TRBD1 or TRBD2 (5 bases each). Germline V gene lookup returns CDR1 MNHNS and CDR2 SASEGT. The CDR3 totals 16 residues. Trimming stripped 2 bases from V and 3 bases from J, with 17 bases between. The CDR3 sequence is CASSESGHREGYEQYF. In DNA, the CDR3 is TGTGCCAGCAGTGAATCAGGACATCGGGAAGGCTACGAGCAGTACTTC.

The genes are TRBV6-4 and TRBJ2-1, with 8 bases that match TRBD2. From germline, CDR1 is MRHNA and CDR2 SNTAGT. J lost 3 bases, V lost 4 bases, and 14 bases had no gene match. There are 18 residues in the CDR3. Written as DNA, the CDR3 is TGTGCCAGCAGTGCTAGCGGGCCGGGTATTGGTTACTACAATGAGCAGTTCTTC. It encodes CASSASGPGIGYYNEQFF.

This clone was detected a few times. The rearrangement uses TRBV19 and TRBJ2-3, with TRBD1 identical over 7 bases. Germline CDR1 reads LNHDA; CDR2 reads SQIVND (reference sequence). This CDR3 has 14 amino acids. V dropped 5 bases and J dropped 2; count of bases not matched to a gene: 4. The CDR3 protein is CASSVGQTTDTQYF. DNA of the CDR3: TGTGCCAGTAGTGTGGGACAGACCACAGATACGCAGTATTTT.

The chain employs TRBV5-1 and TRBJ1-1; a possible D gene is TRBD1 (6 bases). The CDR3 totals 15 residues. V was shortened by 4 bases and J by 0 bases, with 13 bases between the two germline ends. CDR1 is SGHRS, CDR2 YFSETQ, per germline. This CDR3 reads CASSPQQGMNTEAFF. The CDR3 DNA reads TGCGCCAGCAGCCCCCAGCAGGGGATGAACACTGAAGCTTTCTTT.

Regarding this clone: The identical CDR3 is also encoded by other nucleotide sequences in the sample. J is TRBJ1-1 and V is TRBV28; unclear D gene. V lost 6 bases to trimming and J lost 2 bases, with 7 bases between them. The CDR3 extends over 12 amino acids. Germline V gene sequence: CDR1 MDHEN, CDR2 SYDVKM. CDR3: CASSPTNTEAFF. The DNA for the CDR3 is TGTGCCAGCAGCCCTACCAACACTGAAGCTTTCTTT.

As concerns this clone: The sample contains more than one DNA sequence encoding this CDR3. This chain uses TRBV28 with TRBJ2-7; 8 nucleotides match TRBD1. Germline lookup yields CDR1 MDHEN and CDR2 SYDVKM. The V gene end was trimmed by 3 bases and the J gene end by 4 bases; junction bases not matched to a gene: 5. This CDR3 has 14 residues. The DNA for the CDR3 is TGTGCCAGCAGTTTCAGGGGGCGATCTTACGAGCAGTACTTC. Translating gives CASSFRGRSYEQYF.

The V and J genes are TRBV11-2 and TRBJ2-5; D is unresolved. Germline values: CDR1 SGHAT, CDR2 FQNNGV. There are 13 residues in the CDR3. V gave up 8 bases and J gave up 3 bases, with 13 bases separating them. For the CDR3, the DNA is TGTGCCAGCCGCACCAAAAACGAAGAGACCCAGTACTTC. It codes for CASRTKNEETQYF.

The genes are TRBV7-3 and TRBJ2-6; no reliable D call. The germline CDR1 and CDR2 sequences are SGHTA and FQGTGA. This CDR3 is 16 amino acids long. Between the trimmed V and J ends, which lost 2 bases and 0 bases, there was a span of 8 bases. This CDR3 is CASSLLRSSGANVLTF. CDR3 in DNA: TGTGCCAGCAGCTTATTACGGAGCTCTGGGGCCAACGTCCTGACTTTC.

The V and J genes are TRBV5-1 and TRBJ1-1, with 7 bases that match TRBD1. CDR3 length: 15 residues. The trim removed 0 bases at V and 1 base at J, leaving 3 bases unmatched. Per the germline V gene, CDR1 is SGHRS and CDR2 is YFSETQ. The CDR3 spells CASSLAPGGNTEAFF. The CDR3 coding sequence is TGCGCCAGCAGCTTGGCCCCAGGGGGGAACACTGAAGCTTTCTTT. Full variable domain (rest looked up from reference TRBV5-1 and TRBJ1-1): KAGVTQTPRYLIKTRGQQVTLSCSPISGHRSVSWYQQTPGQGLQFLFEYFSETQRNKGNFPGRFSGRQFSNSRSEMNVSTLELGDSALYLCASSLAPGGNTEAFFGQGTRLTVV.

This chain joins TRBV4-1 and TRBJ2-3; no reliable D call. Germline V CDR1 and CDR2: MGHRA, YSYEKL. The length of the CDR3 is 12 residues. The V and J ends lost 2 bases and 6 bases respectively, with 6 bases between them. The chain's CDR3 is CASSQPRDTQYF. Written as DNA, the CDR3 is TGCGCCAGCAGCCAACCAAGGGATACGCAGTATTTT.

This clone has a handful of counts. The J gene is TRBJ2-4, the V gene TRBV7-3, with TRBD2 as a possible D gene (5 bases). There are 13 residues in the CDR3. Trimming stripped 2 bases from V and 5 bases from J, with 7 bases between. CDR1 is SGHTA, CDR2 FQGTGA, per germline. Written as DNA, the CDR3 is TGTGCCAGCAGCTTACGGGGTCAAAACATTCAGTACTTC. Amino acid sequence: CASSLRGQNIQYF.

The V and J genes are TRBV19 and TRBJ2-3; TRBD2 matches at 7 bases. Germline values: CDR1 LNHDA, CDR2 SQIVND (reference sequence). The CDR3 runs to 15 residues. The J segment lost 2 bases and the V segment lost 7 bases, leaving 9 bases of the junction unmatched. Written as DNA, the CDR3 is TGTGCCAGTACTCAAGGGAGGGGATCCACAGATACGCAGTATTTT. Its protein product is CASTQGRGSTDTQYF. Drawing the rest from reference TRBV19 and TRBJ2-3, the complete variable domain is DGGITQSPKYLFRKEGQNVTLSCEQNLNHDAMYWYRQDPGQGLRLIYYSQIVNDFQKGDIAEGYSVSREKKESFPLTVTSAQKNPTAFYLCASTQGRGSTDTQYFGPGTRLTVL.

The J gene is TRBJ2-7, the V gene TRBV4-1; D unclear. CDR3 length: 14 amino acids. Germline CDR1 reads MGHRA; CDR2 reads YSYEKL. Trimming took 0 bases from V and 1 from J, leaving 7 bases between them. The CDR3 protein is CASSQDRISYEQYF. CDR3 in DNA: TGCGCCAGCAGCCAAGATAGGATTTCCTACGAGCAGTACTTC.

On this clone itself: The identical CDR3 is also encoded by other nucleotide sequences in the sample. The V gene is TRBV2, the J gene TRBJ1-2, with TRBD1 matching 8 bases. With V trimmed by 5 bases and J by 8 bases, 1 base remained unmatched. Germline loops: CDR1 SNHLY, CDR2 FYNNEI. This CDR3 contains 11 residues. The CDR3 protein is CASSRQGGYTF. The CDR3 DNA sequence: TGTGCCAGCAGTCGACAGGGGGGCTACACCTTC.

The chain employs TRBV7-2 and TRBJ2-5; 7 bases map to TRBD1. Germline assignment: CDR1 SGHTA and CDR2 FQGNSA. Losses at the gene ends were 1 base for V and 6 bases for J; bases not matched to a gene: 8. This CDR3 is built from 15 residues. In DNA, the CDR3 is TGTGCCAGCAGCTTAGGTCGGGCAGGGGGAAAGACCCAGTACTTC. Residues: CASSLGRAGGKTQYF.